This T cell receptor (beta chain) was identified in a study of blood T cell repertoires in COVID-19. Study background: Samples representing acute and convalescent COVID-19 were sourced from the United States, Italy and Spain. PBMCs, B-cell-depleted T cells, or T cells were the source of the cDNA or gDNA that made up the material.

TCRdb's copy holds only in-frame clones and misses some; the assay was immunoSEQ multiplex PCR. The table lists about 400,000 clones, around nine tenths of them singletons, with around 7.5% in the top ten. Followed over time, Seattle patients had been enrolled while infection was active. Trimming took 5 bases from V and 8 from J; bases not matched to a gene: 3. The V gene's germline CDR1 is LNHDA and CDR2 SQIVND (reference sequence). The CDR3 length is 12 residues. The TCR comes from a woman aged 55 to 70 with COVID-19, enrolled during active disease. Specimen: peripheral blood. The V call is TRBV19, the J call TRBJ1-1; 9 bases line up with TRBD1. CDR3 residues: CASSYGQGEAFF. In nucleotides, the CDR3 is TGTGCCAGTAGTTACGGACAGGGGGAAGCTTTCTTT.